This is a list of T cell receptor beta chains from one sample in a study of shared clonotypes between healthy human individuals. Using immunoSEQ multiplex PCR, the repertoire was profiled, and TCRdb retains in-frame clones only, with some absent. Of 80,000 to 100,000 clones listed, approximately 75% were seen once; the top ten hold 45% to 55%. The material sequenced was memory CD8+ T cells sorted from blood. The receptors shown here come from a man aged 25 to 40 in good health. Each CDR3 is given with its conserved first and last residue.

v_call,cdr3_aa
TRBV7-9,CASSFVAENTDTQYF
TRBV5-1,CASSFRDPNEKLFF
TRBV7-9,CASSSRQSNYGYTF
TRBV9,CASSVDPSGGYNEQFF
TRBV6-1,CASSDLFEQYF
TRBV11-2,CASKGLVSSDTQYF
TRBV27,CASSLETPPTGDQPQHF
TRBV25-1,CASSEGRRGYTF
TRBV5-1,CASSSGGEQFF
TRBV6-9,CASTLSRTEKQPNEQFF
TRBV7-8,CASSPGPSSYNEQFF
TRBV27,CASSLSWGEVNQPQHF
TRBV7-2,CASSPLAGGGNEQFF
TRBV5-1,CASSPGTHNNEQFF
TRBV30,CAWSGSSHYGYTF
TRBV7-9,CASSSPGSPYEQYF
TRBV2,CASFLLVGGGTEAFF
TRBV2,CASISTLDNLYEQYF
TRBV27,CASSLSRSGENYEQYF
TRBV10-3,CAISEGTTDTQYF
TRBV6-5,CASSPLTGELFF
TRBV6-5,CASLAGGPTDTQYF
TRBV30,CAWSPATEAFF
TRBV6-5,CASTRPGAERNEQFF
TRBV11-2,CASSLGRSSYNEQFF
TRBV2,CAIRQENTGELFF
TRBV7-8,CASSLVGGGWEEQYF